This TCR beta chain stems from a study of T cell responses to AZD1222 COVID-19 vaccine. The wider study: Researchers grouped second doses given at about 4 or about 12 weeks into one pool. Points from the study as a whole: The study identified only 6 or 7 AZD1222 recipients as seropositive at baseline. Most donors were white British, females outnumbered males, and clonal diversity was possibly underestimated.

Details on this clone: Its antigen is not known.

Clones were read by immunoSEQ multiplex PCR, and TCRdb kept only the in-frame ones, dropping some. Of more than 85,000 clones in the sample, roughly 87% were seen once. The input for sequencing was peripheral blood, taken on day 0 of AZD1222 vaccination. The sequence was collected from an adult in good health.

CDR3 nucleotides: TGTGCCAGCAGCTTTCGACCTGGGGGCGACACCGGGGAGCTGTTTTTT. Residues: CASSFRPGGDTGELFF. The chain carries TRBV5-6 and TRBJ2-2; weak D call: TRBD1 (6 bases). Germline CDR1 is SGHDT and CDR2 is YYEEEE. The V and J ends lost 2 bases and 3 bases respectively, with 14 bases between them. The CDR3 contains 16 residues.